This T cell receptor (beta chain) stems from a study of a mutant IDH1 vaccine in newly diagnosed glioma. In the study overall: Vaccination was launched 4-6 weeks after radiotherapy alone, or with temozolomide cycles. Every participant had undergone radiotherapy, temozolomide, or both before, and most underwent both. Notes on the study in general: Vaccine-induced immune responses were detected in 85% to 95% of patients.

Profiled with immunoSEQ multiplex PCR; TCRdb holds only in-frame clones, not every one. Of over 45,000 clones in the sample, less than 80% were seen once. Documented time point: week 35, safety follow-up. Each dose of the vaccine consisted of 300 ug of mutant IDH1 20-mer peptide, with topical imiquimod. The CDR3 has 16 amino acids. Germline lookup yields CDR1 MGHDK and CDR2 SYGVNS. V was pared by 1 base and J by 7 bases, with 19 bases between. As regards this clone: The antigen is unknown.

This TCR came from a man between 35 and 55 years old with glioma. The sequenced sample was PBMCs, obtained from a glioma patient whose treatment included an IDH1 peptide vaccine. V is TRBV25-1 and J is TRBJ2-5; TRBD2 might be the D (6 bases). This CDR3 reads CASSESGTGLPGTQYF. CDR3 nucleotides: TGTGCCAGCAGTGAATCTGGGACGGGACTTCCGGGGACCCAGTACTTC.